A selection of T cell receptor beta chains follows, all from one sample in a study of shared clonotypes between healthy human individuals. Clones were sequenced by immunoSEQ multiplex PCR, and TCRdb holds only the in-frame ones, with some missing. Here the sample spans 730,000 or so clones, about two thirds being singletons. The material sequenced was memory CD4+ T cells sorted from blood. The receptors were gathered from a woman in her twenties or thirties in good health. Each CDR3 is given with its conserved first and last residue. Each record gives: D gene, J gene, V gene, clone size, CDR3 DNA, CDR3 protein. D genes are given only for firm matches. Size tells how often a clone was seen (once, few, many) or the class of an expanded clone, and some rows leave it out.

>TRBD1|TRBJ2-7|TRBV7-2|once
TGTGCCAGCAGCACCGACCGGGACAGAACCTACGAGCAGTACTTC
CASSTDRDRTYEQYF
>TRBD1|TRBJ1-4|TRBV5-1|-
TGCGCCAGCAGCTCAACAGGGGGCAGGGAAAAACTGTTTTTT
CASSSTGGREKLFF
>-|TRBJ2-1|TRBV7-6|-
TGTGCCAGCAGCTTAGTTATGGGAGCCTACAATGAGCAGTTCTTC
CASSLVMGAYNEQFF
>TRBD1|TRBJ2-2|TRBV7-9|-
TGTGCCAGCAGCTTTGGGACAGGGAACACCGGGGAGCTGTTTTTT
CASSFGTGNTGELFF
>-|TRBJ1-3|TRBV19|-
TGTGCCAGTAGTATTGGAAGCGTTGGAAACACCATATATTTT
CASSIGSVGNTIYF
>-|TRBJ1-2|TRBV27|-
TGTGCCAGCAGTTTGAGTGGGTATGGCTACACCTTC
CASSLSGYGYTF
>-|TRBJ1-1|TRBV28|-
TGTGCCAGCAGATACTCGAGAGGGTATGGCACTGAAGCTTTCTTT
CASRYSRGYGTEAFF
>TRBD2|TRBJ2-7|TRBV2|-
TGTGCCAGCACCCGCACCGGGACTAGCGGCTCCTACGAGCAGTACTTC
CASTRTGTSGSYEQYF
>-|TRBJ2-3|TRBV28|-
TGTGCCAGCAGTTTCGAGGGGGATTACACAGATACGCAGTATTTT
CASSFEGDYTDTQYF
>-|TRBJ2-3|TRBV11-3|-
TGTGCCAGCAGCTTACCGGGGACAGATACGCAGTATTTT
CASSLPGTDTQYF
>-|TRBJ1-2|TRBV11-1|-
TGTGCCAGCAGCTGGACAGTAATCTATGGCTACACCTTC
CASSWTVIYGYTF
>-|TRBJ2-7|TRBV29-1|once
TGCAGCGTTTTTACAGGGTTCAACGAGCAGTACTTC
CSVFTGFNEQYF
>-|TRBJ2-3|TRBV5-1|-
TGCGCCAGCAGCTTGGCCAACACAAGAGATACGCAGTATTTT
CASSLANTRDTQYF
>TRBD1|TRBJ2-6|TRBV19|many
TGTGCCACCAAACAGGGGCACTCTGGGGCCAACGTCCTGACTTTC
CATKQGHSGANVLTF
>-|TRBJ2-1|TRBV19|-
TGTGCCAGTAGTCCACAGGCTGACTCCTACAATGAGCAGTTCTTC
CASSPQADSYNEQFF
>-|TRBJ1-1|TRBV27|-
TGTGCCAGCAGGGGCCCTAGAGGCACTGAAGCTTTCTTT
CASRGPRGTEAFF
>-|TRBJ2-7|TRBV18|-
TGTGCCAGCTCATCATCGCAGGGAGAGCAGTACTTC
CASSSSQGEQYF
>-|TRBJ1-2|TRBV18|-
TGTGCCAGCTCACCCCCATTGGGGGGGGCGGCGGGCTACACCTTC
CASSPPLGGAAGYTF
>-|TRBJ1-2|TRBV7-2|-
TGTGCCAGCAGCTCGGGGAGGACGAGGAACTATGGCTACACCTTC
CASSSGRTRNYGYTF
>-|TRBJ2-3|TRBV14|few
TGTGCCAGCAGCCTAGCGGAGGGAGGTACGCAGTATTTT
CASSLAEGGTQYF
>TRBD2|TRBJ2-5|TRBV29-1|-
TGCAGCGCGTCCGTAGCGGGAGTTGCGGGAGAGACCCAGTACTTC
CSASVAGVAGETQYF
>-|TRBJ2-1|TRBV7-6|few
TGTGCCAGCAGCTTAGGAGTGACTCGAGCTGGTGAGCAGTTCTTC
CASSLGVTRAGEQFF
>TRBD2|TRBJ2-3|TRBV7-2|-
TGTGCCAGCAGCCCCATCCGGCTAGCGGCAGATACGCAGTATTTT
CASSPIRLAADTQYF
>TRBD2|TRBJ2-1|TRBV7-3|-
TGTGCCAGCAGCTTCGCTGGGACTAGCGGGAATGAGCAGTTCTTC
CASSFAGTSGNEQFF
>TRBD2|TRBJ2-1|TRBV5-1|-
TGCGCCAGCACACAACTAGCGGGAGGGGTCAATGAGCAGTTCTTC
CASTQLAGGVNEQFF
>-|TRBJ1-1|TRBV11-2|few
TGTGCCAGCAGCTTCACCCATCGCTACGGGGAGCACACTGAAGCTTTCTTT
CASSFTHRYGEHTEAFF
>-|TRBJ2-1|TRBV11-2|-
TGTGCCAGCAGCTTCCAGGGTTGGAGCTCCTACAATGAGCAGTTCTTC
CASSFQGWSSYNEQFF
>-|TRBJ1-1|TRBV4-1|-
TGCGCCAGCAGCCAAGAGGTTGATGGCACTGAAGCTTTCTTT
CASSQEVDGTEAFF
>-|TRBJ2-1|TRBV6-1|-
TGTGCCAGCAGTGTCTACGCGGCCTACAATGAGCAGTTCTTC
CASSVYAAYNEQFF
>-|TRBJ1-3|TRBV2|few
TGTGCCAGAACACAGGGATCTGGAAACACCATATATTTT
CARTQGSGNTIYF
>-|TRBJ1-5|TRBV6-1|-
TGTGCCAGCAGTGAAGCGCCCCATGTCAATCAGCCCCAGCATTTT
CASSEAPHVNQPQHF
>-|TRBJ1-2|TRBV28|-
TGTGCCAGCACCCCTGGGGTATATGGCTACACCTTC
CASTPGVYGYTF
>-|TRBJ2-5|TRBV21-1|-
TGTGCCACCCTCCCTCGGGCAGGCCAAGAGACCCAGTACTTC
CATLPRAGQETQYF
>-|TRBJ2-2|TRBV11-2|many
TGTGCCAGCAGCTTTTGGGATGGGAGGACCGGGGAGCTGTTTTTT
CASSFWDGRTGELFF
>-|TRBJ2-5|TRBV7-2|-
TGTGCCAGCAGCTTGGGTAAAGAGACCCAGTACTTC
CASSLGKETQYF
>TRBD2|TRBJ2-1|TRBV9|once
TGTGCCAGCAGCGTAGGGTTCGCGCGGGAGGGATACAATGAGCAGTTCTTC
CASSVGFAREGYNEQFF
>TRBD2|TRBJ2-7|TRBV5-4|-
TGTGCCAGCAGCTTGGCTAGCGGGAGCTCCTACGAGCAGTACTTC
CASSLASGSSYEQYF
>-|TRBJ1-4|TRBV25-1|-
TGTGCCAGCAGTACCCGCGTTGGGGGCAATGAAAAACTGTTTTTT
CASSTRVGGNEKLFF
>-|TRBJ2-7|TRBV21-1|-
TGTGCCAGCAGCACAGACAGGGCCTACGAGCAGTACTTC
CASSTDRAYEQYF
>-|TRBJ2-4|TRBV28|-
TGTGCCAGCAGTTTATTACAGGACCTAGCCAAAAACATTCAGTACTTC
CASSLLQDLAKNIQYF
>TRBD2|TRBJ2-1|TRBV5-1|-
TGCGCCAGCAGCACATCTAGCGGGGGGTACAATGAGCAGTTCTTC
CASSTSSGGYNEQFF
>-|TRBJ2-1|TRBV20-1|few
TGCAGTGCTCTAAGGGCTGATGAGCAGTTCTTC
CSALRADEQFF
>-|TRBJ1-4|TRBV14|few
TGTGCCAGCAGCCCTGCCGGGTTAGGTGAAAAACTGTTTTTT
CASSPAGLGEKLFF
>TRBD1|TRBJ1-5|TRBV15|few
TGTGCCACCAGCACGGTCAGGGGGTCGTATCAGCCCCAGCATTTT
CATSTVRGSYQPQHF
>TRBD1|TRBJ1-1|TRBV6-6|-
TGTGCCAGCTACCCCGTGGCACAGGGGGCAGGGACTGAAGCTTTCTTT
CASYPVAQGAGTEAFF
>-|TRBJ2-1|TRBV5-1|-
TGCGCCAGCACGTTACTTGAAACTCACAATGAGCAGTTCTTC
CASTLLETHNEQFF
>TRBD1|TRBJ2-7|TRBV28|-
TGTGCCAGCATTAGACAGGGCGAGTCCTACGAGCAGTACTTC
CASIRQGESYEQYF
>-|TRBJ1-1|TRBV6-4|few
TGTGCCAGCAGTGACTCAACTGATATGAACACTGAAGCTTTCTTT
CASSDSTDMNTEAFF